Ten or more counts support the clone carrying this T cell receptor (beta chain). The data were taken from a study of blood T cells in healthy people across ages. CDR3 length: 16 residues. In germline, CDR1 is LGHNA, CDR2 YSLEER. V lost 4 bases to trimming and J lost 0 bases; unmatched junction nucleotides: 3. The second PCR ran 7 to 11 cycles with a sample-barcoded 5' primer and J-beta primers. One entry per CDR3 protein results from TCRdb running MiXCR on the 5' RACE reads. The sample contains more than 800,000 distinct CDR3 sequences, under 30% of which appear only once. The source is a woman aged 80 or over in good health. Sequencing input: blood. This sequence joins TRBV4-3 and TRBJ2-1, with 10 bases aligning to TRBD2. The CDR3 is CASSRIAGGSYNEQFF. CDR3 sequence (DNA): TGCGCCAGCAGCCGGATAGCGGGGGGCTCCTACAATGAGCAGTTCTTC.